This T cell receptor beta chain was obtained from a study of T cell clones after liver transplantation. Study conclusions and caveats: Graft donor-reactive T cells may have migrated into the graft rather than being deleted.

CDR1 is MNHEY and CDR2 is SMNVEV in the germline V gene (reference sequence). V dropped 7 bases and J dropped 4 bases, with 11 bases sitting between them. There are 12 residues in the CDR3. The sample holds a few counts of this clone. Its specificity is not known. The table came from immunoSEQ multiplex PCR; TCRdb's copy has only in-frame clones and leaves some out. This sample has 95,000 to 110,000 clones, with about 86% found just once. This clonotype originated in a human patient who received a liver transplant. Part of the T cell pool may stem from the graft donor. Sequenced here: CD4+ T cells from blood, sampled about 50 months after liver transplant. V and J are TRBV27 and TRBJ2-7; D could derive from TRBD1 or TRBD2 (6 bases each). The DNA for the CDR3 is TGTGCCAGCACTGGAGGGGGGTACGAGCAGTACTTC. It is translated as CASTGGGYEQYF.